This is a list of T cell receptor beta chains from one sample in a study of shared clonotypes between healthy human individuals. Clones were sequenced by immunoSEQ multiplex PCR, and TCRdb holds only the in-frame ones, with some missing. The sample lists around 600,000 clones, 98% occurring once. Sequenced sample: naive CD8+ T cells sorted from blood. These receptors were obtained from a man aged 25-45 years in good health. The CDR3 runs from the conserved cysteine through the conserved F or W. Each record gives: D gene, clone size, CDR3 length, J gene, V gene, CDR3 protein, CDR3 DNA. A D gene is named only where the DNA matches it firmly. Not every row has a clone size; where given, it reads once, few, many or a size class.

>-|-|15|TRBJ2-7|TRBV4-3
CASSQEFAGAYEQYF
TGCGCCAGCAGCCAAGAGTTCGCAGGAGCATACGAGCAGTACTTC
>-|-|13|TRBJ2-1|TRBV7-6
CASSERPINEQFF
TGTGCCAGCAGCGAGCGACCCATCAATGAGCAGTTCTTC
>-|once|14|TRBJ1-1|TRBV4-1
CASSPFKGDTEAFF
TGCGCCAGCAGCCCATTTAAGGGGGACACTGAAGCTTTCTTT
>TRBD2|-|17|TRBJ2-1|TRBV23-1
CASNNPRLAGDFNEQFF
TGCGCCAGCAATAATCCCCGCCTAGCGGGAGATTTCAATGAGCAGTTCTTC
>-|-|15|TRBJ1-4|TRBV16
CASSPPVAGGEKLFF
TGTGCCAGCAGCCCGCCAGTAGCTGGAGGGGAAAAACTGTTTTTT
>TRBD2|-|16|TRBJ2-7|TRBV7-2
CASSFHGTSGSYEQYF
TGTGCCAGCAGCTTCCACGGGACTAGCGGGAGTTACGAGCAGTACTTC
>TRBD2|-|16|TRBJ2-6|TRBV7-9
CASSLFGEGGANVLTF
TGTGCCAGCAGCTTATTCGGGGAGGGTGGGGCCAACGTCCTGACTTTC
>-|once|14|TRBJ2-7|TRBV27
CASSLAGTSYEQYF
TGTGCCAGCAGTTTGGCAGGAACCTCCTACGAGCAGTACTTC
>-|once|15|TRBJ2-1|TRBV5-6
CASSYPALSYNEQFF
TGTGCCAGCAGCTATCCGGCTCTCTCCTACAATGAGCAGTTCTTC
>-|-|13|TRBJ2-7|TRBV27
CASSLGVGVEQYF
TGTGCCAGCAGTTTAGGGGTTGGGGTCGAGCAGTACTTC
>-|-|16|TRBJ2-3|TRBV12-5
CASGLGDSPYTDTQYF
TGTGCTAGTGGTTTGGGGGACTCCCCCTACACAGATACGCAGTATTTT
>TRBD2|-|13|TRBJ2-1|TRBV29-1
CSVVLAGGSEQFF
TGCAGCGTTGTGCTAGCGGGAGGCAGTGAGCAGTTCTTC
>TRBD1|-|13|TRBJ2-3|TRBV29-1
CSVRTGVTDTQYF
TGCAGCGTCAGGACAGGGGTCACAGATACGCAGTATTTT
>TRBD1|-|14|TRBJ1-5|TRBV27
CASSLTGEGQPQHF
TGTGCCAGCAGTCTGACAGGGGAAGGGCAGCCCCAGCATTTT
>TRBD1|-|15|TRBJ2-7|TRBV6-6
CASSSYPGQDYEQYF
TGTGCCAGCAGTTCGTACCCGGGACAGGACTACGAGCAGTACTTC
>TRBD1|-|15|TRBJ1-1|TRBV7-9
CASSSTGGRNTEAFF
TGTGCCAGCAGCTCGACAGGGGGCAGGAACACTGAAGCTTTCTTT
>-|-|14|TRBJ1-1|TRBV7-9
CASSSKQVNTEAFF
TGTGCCAGCAGCTCGAAACAAGTGAACACTGAAGCTTTCTTT